The 4 T cell receptor beta chains in this list originate from one sample, sequenced in a study of blood T cells in healthy people across ages. A sample-barcoded 5' primer and a J-beta primer mix were used in a second PCR of roughly 7 to 11 cycles. In TCRdb, the 5' RACE reads were re-called with MiXCR into one record per CDR3 protein. The repertoire holds around 1,000,000 distinct CDR3 sequences, with 35% to 40% as singletons. Sequencing input: blood. The receptors come from a man between 18 and 29 years old in good health.

The chain is built from TRBV3-1 and TRBJ1-1; maybe TRBD1 (5 bases). The V end was cut by 1 base, the J end by 6 bases, with 12 bases between. This CDR3 has 14 residues. Germline V lookup: CDR1 LGHDT, CDR2 YNNKEL (reference sequence). CDR3 protein: CASSQGNRLAEAFF. The CDR3 DNA is TGTGCCAGCAGCCAAGGCAACAGGTTGGCTGAAGCTTTCTTT.

The chain uses TRBV12-3 or TRBV12-4 and TRBJ1-5; D is unresolved. V was pared by 3 bases and J by 3 bases, with 6 bases between. This CDR3 spans 13 amino acids. The CDR3 DNA sequence: TGTGCCAGCAGTTTGCAGGACAATCAGCCCCAGCATTTT. It specifies CASSLQDNQPQHF.

As regards this clonotype: A much more abundant neighbour one base away suggests this may be a read error. This chain connects TRBV11-1 to TRBJ2-1; 7 positions agree with TRBD2. Unmatched junction bases numbered 7, after V lost 5 bases and J lost 9 bases. The length of the CDR3 is 13 residues. Per germline, CDR1 SGHAT and CDR2 FQDESV (reference sequence). CDR3 region: CASSPGLDFEQFF. The CDR3 region has the DNA TGTGCCAGCAGCCCCGGACTAGATTTTGAGCAGTTCTTC.

This clonotype came up many times. The chain carries TRBV4-1 and TRBJ1-2, with a tentative D call TRBD1 (5 bases). V lost 0 bases, J lost 4 bases, and 12 bases lay in between. From germline, CDR1 is MGHRA and CDR2 YSYEKL. The CDR3 runs to 15 residues. The CDR3 nucleotides are TGCGCCAGCAGCCAAGATAAGGGGCGCGTCTATGGCTACACCTTC. Its protein product is CASSQDKGRVYGYTF.